Shown below are 2 T cell receptor beta chains from a single sample sequenced in a study of T cells after yellow fever vaccination. TCRdb processed the 5' RACE reads anew with MiXCR; each CDR3 protein has one entry. In the table there are about 180,000 distinct CDR3 sequences, approximately 6% of which are singletons. The starting material was CD4+ T cells sorted from PBMCs, obtained on the day of the first yellow fever vaccination. The receptors were sampled from a man aged 18-30 years who received the YFV17D yellow fever vaccine.

The chain carries TRBV5-4 and TRBJ1-1; D might be TRBD1 (5 bases). Germline CDR1 is SGHNT and CDR2 is YYREEE (reference sequence). The ends were cut back, 4 bases at V and 0 bases at J, with 10 bases in the middle. The CDR3 covers 14 residues. The CDR3 is CASSIQALNTEAFF. CDR3 bases: TGTGCCAGCAGCATACAGGCCCTGAACACTGAAGCTTTCTTT.

This clonotype showed up many times. The rearrangement uses TRBV5-5 and TRBJ1-6, with D possibly being TRBD1 (5 bases). Germline V gene sequence: CDR1 SGHKS, CDR2 YYEKEE (reference sequence). Trimming stripped 0 bases from V and 10 bases from J, with 20 bases between. This CDR3 is built from 17 residues. This CDR3 reads CASSLETGTIGSSPLHF. The CDR3 DNA reads TGTGCCAGCAGCTTGGAGACCGGGACGATCGGGTCGTCACCCCTCCACTTT.